These 27 T cell receptor beta chains share one sample of origin, sequenced in a study of T-cell reconstitution after alpha-beta-depleted transplantation in children. Unique molecular identifiers tagged the TCRbeta library. TCRdb reprocessed the PCR reads via MiXCR and lists one record per CDR3 protein. The top ten clones hold about 4% of a sample with about 360,000 distinct CDR3 sequences, 13% of them seen once. The source was PBMCs, collected from the stem cell graft. The receptor set was obtained from a human donor who donated a stem cell graft to a child with Fanconi anemia.

The CDR3 region has the DNA TGCGCCAGCAGCCCCCTGACTAGTGGGAAGGAGACCCAGTACTTC. Translated, it gives CASSPLTSGKETQYF. V usage is TRBV5-1 and J usage is TRBJ2-5; a weak D match, TRBD2 (6 bases). V lost 4 bases, J lost 5 bases, and 18 bases lay in between. There are 15 residues in the CDR3. Germline CDR1 reads SGHRS; CDR2 reads YFSETQ.

The rearrangement joins TRBV24-1 to TRBJ2-1, with D perhaps TRBD1 or TRBD2 (6 bases each). Germline loops: CDR1 KGHDR, CDR2 SFDVKD. Trimming removed 4 bases from V and 0 bases from J, with 9 bases in between. The length of the CDR3 is 15 residues. CDR3 in amino acids: CATSESGASYNEQFF. Written as DNA, the CDR3 is TGTGCCACCAGTGAGTCGGGGGCCTCCTACAATGAGCAGTTCTTC.

This clonotype has a count of ten or more. The V and J genes are TRBV21-1 and TRBJ2-3; the D segment call TRBD2 is taken from the table without a DNA check. TRBV21-1 is labeled a pseudogene. The CDR3 runs 20 residues. The CDR3 DNA reads TGTGCCAGCAGCAAAGAGTCTAATAGCGGGGGGCCGAAATCCACAGATACGCAGTATTTT. It yields the protein CASSKESNSGGPKSTDTQYF.

The rearrangement uses TRBV6-5 and TRBJ2-7; 8 bases fit TRBD1. The length of the CDR3 is 19 residues. CDR1 and CDR2 from the germline V gene are MNHEY and SVGAGI. Trimming removed 2 bases from V and 2 bases from J; junction bases left unmatched: 17. The CDR3 DNA is TGTGCCAGCAGTTACCCTGACAGGGGACGGGTAATTCGGGCCTACGAGCAGTACGTC. This gives the protein CASSYPDRGRVIRAYEQYV.

This clonotype has at least ten counts. This chain joins TRBV7-2 and TRBJ2-2, with D possibly being TRBD2 (6 bases). Germline V gene sequence: CDR1 SGHTA, CDR2 FQGNSA. This CDR3 comprises 15 residues. Between the trimmed V and J ends, which lost 1 base and 4 bases, there was a span of 10 bases. CDR3 sequence (DNA): TGTGCCAGCAGCTTAGGCCGGGGAGGCACCGGGGAGCTGTTTTTT. Translating it yields CASSLGRGGTGELFF.

This clonotype was counted many times. The chain links TRBV12-3 or TRBV12-4 to TRBJ1-2; a weak D match, TRBD1 (6 bases). Trimming removed 5 bases at V and 0 bases at J, with 10 bases between. This CDR3 is 14 amino acids long. Here the CDR3 DNA reads TGTGCCAGCAGTCCCGGACAGCCTAACTATGGCTACACCTTC. The encoded protein is CASSPGQPNYGYTF.

V is TRBV30 and J is TRBJ2-7; D gene ambiguous. CDR1 is GTSNPN, CDR2 SVGIG, per germline (reference sequence). V lost 2 bases and J lost 3, with 11 bases in between. The CDR3 sequence is 13 residues long. The CDR3 sequence: CAWSSGLGYEQYF. In nucleotides, the CDR3 is TGTGCCTGGAGTAGTGGGCTCGGCTACGAGCAGTACTTC.

This clonotype has just a few counts. The J gene is TRBJ2-3, the V gene TRBV20-1; 7 nucleotides match TRBD1. This CDR3 is 14 amino acids long. The J segment lost 0 bases and the V segment lost 8 bases, leaving 8 bases of the junction unmatched. The germline CDR1 and CDR2 sequences are DFQATT and SNEGSKA (reference sequence). CDR3 sequence (DNA): TGCAGTTCGTACACAGGGGAGAGCACAGATACGCAGTATTTT. It specifies CSSYTGESTDTQYF.

The rearrangement links TRBV12-3 or TRBV12-4 to TRBJ1-6; D ambiguous. Trimming took off 5 bases at V and 4 bases at J, with 12 bases between the two ends. The CDR3 totals 15 residues. CDR3 sequence reads: CASSPTILYNSPLHF. CDR3 sequence (DNA): TGTGCCAGCAGTCCCACCATTCTTTATAATTCACCCCTCCACTTT.

In its sample, this clonotype was seen a few times. The chain couples TRBV2 to TRBJ2-3; D is unclear. Germline loops: CDR1 SNHLY, CDR2 FYNNEI. Trimming pared 3 bases from V and 4 bases from J, leaving 14 bases between. This CDR3 contains 15 residues. CDR3 sequence reads: CASSDGAFRPDTQYF. The CDR3 nucleotides are TGTGCCAGCAGTGACGGAGCGTTTAGGCCAGATACGCAGTATTTT.

This clonotype has more than one count but fewer than ten. The V gene is TRBV5-1, the J gene TRBJ1-1; tentative D call: TRBD1 (5 bases). The CDR3 totals 14 residues. Germline values: CDR1 SGHRS, CDR2 YFSETQ. V lost 3 bases to trimming and J lost 0 bases, with 9 bases between them. The CDR3 region has the DNA TGCGCCAGCAGCTCAGCAGGGATGAACACTGAAGCTTTCTTT. Translating it yields CASSSAGMNTEAFF.

CDR3 region: CASSPPGLPRGYTF. The CDR3 DNA sequence: TGTGCCAGCAGTCCTCCTGGGTTACCACGAGGCTACACCTTC. The chain has TRBV25-1 and TRBJ1-2; D ambiguous. Per germline, CDR1 MGHDK and CDR2 SYGVNS. The V end lost 5 bases, the J end lost 8 bases, and 18 bases lay between the germline ends. There are 14 residues in the CDR3.

This clonotype came up a few times. J is TRBJ2-2 and V is TRBV12-3 or TRBV12-4; D remains ambiguous. CDR3 length: 13 residues. Trimming pared 3 bases from V and 6 bases from J, leaving 8 bases between. The CDR3 loop reads CASSLRSAGELFF. The CDR3 bases are TGTGCCAGCAGTTTGCGAAGCGCCGGGGAGCTGTTTTTT.

This clonotype was counted between two and nine times. The V and J genes are TRBV12-3 or TRBV12-4 and TRBJ2-2, with 8 positions matching TRBD1. The junction had 5 bases not matched to a gene; V was cut back by 6 bases and J by 5 bases. The CDR3 contains 14 residues. The CDR3 spells CASSGDRLTGELFF. The CDR3 DNA is TGTGCCAGCAGCGGGGACAGGCTAACCGGGGAGCTGTTTTTT.

In its sample, this clonotype was seen a few times. The gene calls are TRBV6-1 and TRBJ1-2, with D unclear. Trimming pared 6 bases from V and 4 bases from J, leaving 12 bases between. The CDR3 is 13 residues long. CDR1 and CDR2 from the germline V gene are MNHNS and SASEGT. CDR3: CASSPQPTYGYTF. The CDR3 DNA reads as TGTGCCAGCAGCCCACAGCCGACCTATGGCTACACCTTC.

Ten or more counts support this clonotype. V is TRBV5-6 and J is TRBJ2-7; TRBD1 is a possible D gene (6 bases). CDR1 and CDR2 from the germline V gene are SGHDT and YYEEEE. Trimming left V 1 base short and J 0 bases short, with 8 bases between. CDR3 length: 14 amino acids. The chain's CDR3 is CASSLQGSSYEQYV. The CDR3 bases are TGTGCCAGCAGCTTGCAGGGGAGCTCCTACGAGCAGTACGTC.

This chain links TRBV5-1 with TRBJ1-1, with D unresolved. Trimming pared 5 bases from V and 0 bases from J, leaving 14 bases between. CDR1 and CDR2 from the germline V gene are SGHRS and YFSETQ. CDR3 length: 15 residues. The CDR3 here is CASRTHGSMNTEAFF. The DNA of the CDR3 is TGCGCCAGCAGAACCCATGGGTCCATGAACACTGAAGCTTTCTTT. Combining the CDR3 with reference TRBV5-1 and TRBJ1-1 gives the whole variable domain KAGVTQTPRYLIKTRGQQVTLSCSPISGHRSVSWYQQTPGQGLQFLFEYFSETQRNKGNFPGRFSGRQFSNSRSEMNVSTLELGDSALYLCASRTHGSMNTEAFFGQGTRLTVV.

This clonotype was observed a few times. The chain links TRBV3-1 to TRBJ2-3, with D perhaps TRBD1 or TRBD2 (5 bases each). The CDR3 runs to 14 residues. Germline CDR1 reads LGHDT; CDR2 reads YNNKEL (reference sequence). Trimming took 5 bases from V and 2 from J, leaving 11 bases between them. CDR3 region: CASSRGENTDTQYF. DNA of the CDR3: TGTGCCAGCAGCAGAGGGGAGAACACAGATACGCAGTATTTT.

This clonotype was seen only a few times. The rearrangement uses TRBV15 and TRBJ2-5; D may be TRBD2 (6 bases). V shed 6 bases and J shed 2 bases, with 13 bases lying between them. This CDR3 is 14 amino acids long. Per the germline V gene, CDR1 is LNHNV and CDR2 is YYDKDF (reference sequence). CDR3 protein: CATRFAGGQETQYF. The CDR3 DNA reads as TGTGCCACCAGATTCGCCGGAGGGCAAGAGACCCAGTACTTC.

This clonotype was counted only a few times. This chain links TRBV7-6 with TRBJ1-2, with a possible D match to TRBD1 (5 bases). Germline V lookup: CDR1 SGHVS, CDR2 FNYEAQ. This CDR3 spans 14 amino acids. The germline V and J ends were trimmed by 1 base and 5 bases, with 11 bases remaining between them. The CDR3 region has the DNA TGTGCCAGCAGCTTAGGATCAGGGTCTTATGGCTACACCTTC. Translated, it gives CASSLGSGSYGYTF.

This clonotype was detected once. The rearrangement links TRBV27 to TRBJ2-7, with D possibly TRBD2 on 6 matching bases. The CDR3 consists of 14 residues. Per germline, CDR1 MNHEY and CDR2 SMNVEV (reference sequence). The V gene lost 7 bases and the J gene lost 0 bases, with 13 bases spanning the gap. The CDR3 DNA is TGTGCCAGCAAGCGGGCCGACAGCTCCTACGAGCAGTACTTC. Translation: CASKRADSSYEQYF.

The chain couples TRBV7-9 to TRBJ1-4; D not certain. The germline CDR1 and CDR2 sequences are SEHNR and FQNEAQ (reference sequence). CDR3 size: 15 residues. Trimming took off 0 bases at V and 7 bases at J, with 12 bases between the two ends. The CDR3 reads CASSLAREGGEKLFF. Here the CDR3 DNA reads TGTGCCAGCAGCTTAGCGAGAGAGGGAGGTGAAAAACTGTTTTTT.

This clonotype was counted many times. In DNA form, the CDR3 reads TGTGCCAGCAGCCAAGATCGTGTTGGTGGTGAAAAACTGTTTTTT. Its translation is CASSQDRVGGEKLFF. V is TRBV4-2 and J is TRBJ1-4; no clear D. Deletions cut 0 bases from V and 7 bases from J, with 12 bases between. The CDR3 totals 15 residues. The germline V gene encodes CDR1 LGHNA and CDR2 YNFKEQ.

This clonotype turned up a few times. The J gene is TRBJ2-7, the V gene TRBV12-5; no clear D. This CDR3 region has 13 residues. V dropped 8 bases and J dropped 0 bases, with 11 bases sitting between them. Germline CDR1 reads LGHNT; CDR2 reads FRNRAP. The DNA for the CDR3 is TGTGCTAGTTTCTCTACTCCCTCCTACGAGCAGTACGTC. Translation: CASFSTPSYEQYV.

This clonotype was detected only a few times. The V call is TRBV28, the J call TRBJ1-1; D not certain. The ends were cut back, 8 bases at V and 3 bases at J, with 13 bases in the middle. This CDR3 is built from 13 residues. The V gene's germline CDR1 is MDHEN and CDR2 SYDVKM. The CDR3 loop reads CASLDGGDTEAFF. CDR3 in DNA: TGTGCCAGCCTGGACGGTGGGGACACTGAAGCTTTCTTT.

Only a few counts were recorded for this clonotype. This rearrangement joins TRBV20-1 to TRBJ2-1; TRBD2 aligns across 10 bases. The CDR3 sequence is 16 residues long. CDR1 and CDR2 (germline): DFQATT, SNEGSKA (reference sequence). Trimming took 0 bases from V and 7 from J; bases not matched to a gene: 9. This CDR3 is CSARDGSGGQANEQFF. In DNA, the CDR3 is TGCAGTGCTAGAGACGGTAGCGGGGGGCAGGCGAATGAGCAGTTCTTC.

The chain couples TRBV5-1 to TRBJ2-7; the D is unclear. The CDR3 is made up of 17 amino acids. Germline V gives CDR1 SGHRS, CDR2 YFSETQ. V was shortened by 1 base and J by 0 bases, with 17 bases between the two germline ends. In nucleotides, the CDR3 is TGCGCCAGCAGCTTGAACGCGGACGCCCGGAGCTCCTACGAGCAGTACTTC. This gives the protein CASSLNADARSSYEQYF.